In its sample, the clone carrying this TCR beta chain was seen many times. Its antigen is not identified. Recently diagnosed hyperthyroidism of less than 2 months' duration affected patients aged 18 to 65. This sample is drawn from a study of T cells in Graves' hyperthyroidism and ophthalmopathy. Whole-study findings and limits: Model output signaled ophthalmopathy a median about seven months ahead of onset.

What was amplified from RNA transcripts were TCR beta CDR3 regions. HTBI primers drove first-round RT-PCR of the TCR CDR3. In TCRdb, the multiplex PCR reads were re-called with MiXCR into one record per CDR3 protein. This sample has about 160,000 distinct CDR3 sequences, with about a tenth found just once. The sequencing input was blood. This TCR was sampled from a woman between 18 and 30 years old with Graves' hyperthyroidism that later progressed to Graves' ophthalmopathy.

The CDR3 protein is CASSFPRLREGRDNEQFF. The CDR3 DNA is TGTGCCAGCAGTTTTCCCCGCTTGAGGGAGGGCCGCGACAATGAGCAGTTCTTC. The genes are TRBV28 and TRBJ2-1; 7 nucleotides agree with TRBD2. The trim removed 3 bases at V and 5 bases at J, leaving 16 bases unmatched. The CDR3 is made up of 18 amino acids. Per germline, CDR1 MDHEN and CDR2 SYDVKM.